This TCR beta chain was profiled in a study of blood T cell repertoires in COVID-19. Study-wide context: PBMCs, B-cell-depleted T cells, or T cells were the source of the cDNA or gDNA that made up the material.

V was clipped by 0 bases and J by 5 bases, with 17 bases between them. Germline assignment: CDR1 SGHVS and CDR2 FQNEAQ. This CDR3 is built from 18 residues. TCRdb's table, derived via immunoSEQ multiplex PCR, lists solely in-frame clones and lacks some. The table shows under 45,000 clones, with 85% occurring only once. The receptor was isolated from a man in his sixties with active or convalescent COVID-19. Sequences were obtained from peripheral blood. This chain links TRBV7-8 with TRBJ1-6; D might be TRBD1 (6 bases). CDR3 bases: TGTGCCAGCAGCTTAGCGACCCACCGACAGGCCGATAATTCACCCCTCCACTTT. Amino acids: CASSLATHRQADNSPLHF. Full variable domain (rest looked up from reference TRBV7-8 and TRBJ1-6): GAGVSQSPRYKVAKRGQDVALRCDPISGHVSLFWYQQALGQGPEFLTYFQNEAQLDKSGLPSDRFFAERPEGSVSTLKIQRTQQEDSAVYLCASSLATHRQADNSPLHFGNGTRLTVT.